Listed here are 24 T cell receptor beta chains from one sample, sequenced in a study of cytomegalovirus exposure and HLA in healthy donors. This table comes from immunoSEQ multiplex PCR, and its TCRdb copy is limited to in-frame clones, with some not included. Altogether about 110,000 clones are present, 85% to 90% being singletons, with the ten largest covering about 2%. Input material: PBMCs. These receptors were obtained from a woman aged 18-30 years in good health and CMV-seronegative.

The chain is built from TRBV28 and TRBJ2-3, with TRBD1 identical over 8 bases. CDR1 and CDR2 from the germline V gene are MDHEN and SYDVKM. The CDR3 length is 17 residues. With 6 bases clipped from V and 2 bases from J, the junction kept 13 bases outside the gene matches. CDR3 coding DNA: TGTGCCAGCAGAAACCTCAGGGGGCAAAGTACCACAGATACGCAGTATTTT. It is translated as CASRNLRGQSTTDTQYF.

The CDR3 region has the DNA TGTGCCAGCAGTGGGGCCGGGACAGGGGAAATTGGCTACACCTTC. Its translation: CASSGAGTGEIGYTF. The chain carries TRBV2 and TRBJ1-2; 10 bases are shared with TRBD1. V shed 4 bases, J shed 7 bases, and the junction held 9 bases outside the gene matches. CDR1 SNHLY and CDR2 FYNNEI come from the germline V gene. The CDR3 is 15 amino acids.

The chain has TRBV28 and TRBJ1-3, with 10 positions matching TRBD1. Germline CDR1 reads MDHEN; CDR2 reads SYDVKM. The CDR3 is 14 residues long. CDR3 in amino acids: CATTDRGFGNTIYF. Written as DNA, the CDR3 is TGTGCGACCACGGACAGGGGGTTTGGAAACACCATATATTTT.

The chain combines TRBV14 with TRBJ1-2; D gene unclear. This CDR3 has 12 residues. Germline assignment: CDR1 SGHDN and CDR2 FVKESK. The V end was cut by 4 bases, the J end by 8 bases, with 11 bases between. The DNA of the CDR3 is TGTGCCAGCAGCCCTGGTCCGGGAGGCTACACCTTC. Protein sequence: CASSPGPGGYTF.

The V call is TRBV28, the J call TRBJ2-7, with D possibly TRBD1 on 6 matching bases. V lost 6 bases to trimming and J lost 2 bases, with 29 bases between them. The V gene's germline CDR1 is MDHEN and CDR2 SYDVKM. The CDR3 is 19 amino acids. The CDR3 coding sequence is TGTGCCAGCAGGAAAGGGGGTACAGTGGGACCTCGGATTCCCTACGAGCAGTACTTC. Its translation is CASRKGGTVGPRIPYEQYF.

The rearrangement joins TRBV4-3 to TRBJ1-2; maybe TRBD1 (5 bases). This CDR3 spans 16 amino acids. From germline, CDR1 is LGHNA and CDR2 YSLEER. The V end was cut by 4 bases, the J end by 5 bases, with 20 bases between. The CDR3 nucleotides are TGCGCCAGCAGCCCTGGGGGACGGGGGGTAGTGTATGGCTACACCTTC. Protein sequence: CASSPGGRGVVYGYTF.

The chain recombines TRBV4-1 with TRBJ1-4; the D is unclear. The CDR3 loop spans 15 amino acids. The germline V gene encodes CDR1 MGHRA and CDR2 YSYEKL. The germline V and J ends were trimmed by 0 bases and 5 bases, with 10 bases remaining between them. The CDR3 DNA sequence: TGCGCCAGCAGCCAAGAAGCACAGTTCAATGAAAAACTGTTTTTT. Its protein product is CASSQEAQFNEKLFF.

The chain uses TRBV2 and TRBJ1-2, with TRBD1 matching over 11 bases. Germline CDR1 is SNHLY and CDR2 is FYNNEI. This CDR3 is 15 amino acids long. V trimming: 6 bases; J trimming: 8 bases; junction bases outside the gene matches: 11. In DNA, the CDR3 is TGTGCCAGCAGGCCAATCGGACAGGGGGCGCGGGGCTACACCTTC. This encodes CASRPIGQGARGYTF. Combining the CDR3 with reference TRBV2 and TRBJ1-2 gives the whole variable domain EPEVTQTPSHQVTQMGQEVILRCVPISNHLYFYWYRQILGQKVEFLVSFYNNEISEKSEIFDDQFSVERPDGSNFTLKIRSTKLEDSAMYFCASRPIGQGARGYTFGSGTRLTVV.

The chain combines TRBV30 with TRBJ2-7, with a possible D match to TRBD2 (6 bases). The CDR3 sequence is 17 residues long. Trimming cost V 0 bases and J 0 bases, with 18 bases left between them. Germline CDR1 GTSNPN, CDR2 SVGIG (reference sequence). CDR3 DNA sequence: TGTGCCTGGAGTGTACGGGCACCTAGCGCGAGCTCCTACGAGCAGTACTTC. This sequence encodes CAWSVRAPSASSYEQYF.

The chain uses TRBV6-5 and TRBJ1-1; 9 bases match TRBD1. Germline V CDR1 and CDR2: MNHEY, SVGAGI. This CDR3 contains 15 residues. V was clipped by 7 bases and J by 1 base; unmatched bases: 7. CDR3 nucleotide sequence: TGTGCCAGCAAGAAGGACAGGGGACCGAACACTGAAGCTTTCTTT. This codes for CASKKDRGPNTEAFF.

The chain combines TRBV7-6 with TRBJ2-5, with D unclear. The CDR3 loop spans 13 amino acids. Trimming took 4 bases from V and 4 from J, leaving 10 bases between them. CDR1 and CDR2 (germline): SGHVS, FNYEAQ. The CDR3 sequence: CASSSPLPETQYF. The CDR3 DNA follows: TGTGCCAGCAGCTCCCCCCTCCCAGAGACCCAGTACTTC.

DNA of the CDR3: TGTGCCAGCTCCCCCGCCACCGGGAGGAACACTGAAGCTTTCTTT. Translating gives CASSPATGRNTEAFF. The V gene is TRBV18, the J gene TRBJ1-1; D is ambiguous. Germline V CDR1 and CDR2: KGHSH, LQKENI. Trimming took off 6 bases at V and 1 base at J, with 15 bases between the two ends. There are 15 residues in the CDR3.

The chain employs TRBV5-1 and TRBJ2-7; TRBD2 might be the D (6 bases). V was trimmed by 0 bases and J by 1 base, leaving 11 bases between them. Germline CDR1 and CDR2: SGHRS and YFSETQ. This CDR3 spans 15 amino acids. DNA for the CDR3: TGCGCCAGCAGCTTGGATGCGGGACGGTCCTACGAGCAGTACTTC. Encoded protein: CASSLDAGRSYEQYF.

V and J are TRBV28 and TRBJ2-7; TRBD1 is a possible D gene (6 bases). V was clipped by 2 bases and J by 6 bases, with 20 bases between them. The CDR3 length is 16 residues. Germline V CDR1 and CDR2: MDHEN, SYDVKM. This CDR3 reads CASSLIPQGLVSEQYF. The CDR3 DNA reads TGTGCCAGCAGTTTAATCCCGCAGGGGCTTGTGAGCGAGCAGTACTTC.

The V gene is TRBV6-6, the J gene TRBJ2-7; TRBD1 agrees at 8 bases. CDR3 length: 13 residues. V lost 5 bases to trimming and J lost 7 bases; unmatched junction nucleotides: 7. The V gene's germline CDR1 is MNHNY and CDR2 SVGAGI (reference sequence). The CDR3 is CASSTGDRLEQYF. CDR3 sequence (DNA): TGTGCCAGCAGTACCGGGGACAGGCTAGAGCAGTACTTC.

The chain couples TRBV6-5 to TRBJ2-2; 7 bases are a match to TRBD1. Germline CDR1 MNHEY, CDR2 SVGAGI. V was pared by 6 bases and J by 5 bases, with 6 bases of the junction left unmatched. The CDR3 length is 14 residues. The CDR3 loop reads CASRDRSTTGELFF. The CDR3 DNA follows: TGTGCCAGCAGGGACAGGTCGACGACCGGGGAGCTGTTTTTT.

The rearrangement uses TRBV7-2 and TRBJ2-7, with no clear D. The CDR3 has 14 amino acids. Germline CDR1 is SGHTA and CDR2 is FQGNSA. With 3 bases removed from V and 1 base from J, the gap between germline ends came to 10 bases. The CDR3 nucleotides read TGTGCCAGCAGCTTGTCCCCAGATTCCTACGAGCAGTACTTC. Its translation: CASSLSPDSYEQYF.

The CDR3 sequence is CASSLLPFMNTEAFF. In nucleotides, the CDR3 is TGTGCCAGCAGTTTACTCCCCTTCATGAACACTGAAGCTTTCTTT. The chain uses TRBV6-4 and TRBJ1-1; no clear D gene. The V and J ends lost 5 bases and 0 bases respectively, with 13 bases between them. In germline, CDR1 is MRHNA, CDR2 SNTAGT. The CDR3 contains 15 residues.

The genes are TRBV2 and TRBJ2-7; D is ambiguous. The CDR3 length is 11 residues. Germline CDR1 reads SNHLY; CDR2 reads FYNNEI. Trimming cost V 6 bases and J 4 bases, with 7 bases left between them. The CDR3 reads CASRELYEQYF. The CDR3 coding sequence is TGTGCCAGCAGGGAACTATACGAGCAGTACTTC.

The chain recombines TRBV11-3 with TRBJ2-1, with TRBD2 as a possible D gene (6 bases). Trimming shortened V by 1 base and J by 5 bases, and 12 bases separated the two germline ends. Germline CDR1 and CDR2: SGHNT and YENEEA. CDR3 length: 15 amino acids. As DNA, the CDR3 is TGTGCCAGCAGCTTAGGCGGGAATGTCGACAATGAGCAGTTCTTC. Translating it yields CASSLGGNVDNEQFF.

The rearrangement uses TRBV5-1 and TRBJ1-1, with D perhaps TRBD1 (5 bases). The CDR3 is 13 amino acids. With 3 bases removed from V and 5 bases from J, the gap between germline ends came to 11 bases. Germline V gene sequence: CDR1 SGHRS, CDR2 YFSETQ. Here the CDR3 DNA reads TGCGCCAGCAGCTGGGGGGGAGAAACTGAAGCTTTCTTT. It translates to CASSWGGETEAFF.

This chain uses TRBV13 with TRBJ1-4, with unresolved D. CDR1 and CDR2 (germline): PRHDT, FYEKMQ (reference sequence). Deletions cut 5 bases from V and 5 bases from J, with 12 bases between. CDR3 size: 14 residues. DNA of the CDR3: TGTGCCAGCAGCCGGGGAGGACGAAATGAAAAACTGTTTTTT. As protein: CASSRGGRNEKLFF.

The chain couples TRBV30 to TRBJ1-6; the D gene is possibly TRBD1 (6 bases). This CDR3 is built from 13 residues. Germline loops: CDR1 GTSNPN, CDR2 SVGIG (reference sequence). V shed 0 bases and J shed 8 bases, with 8 bases lying between them. CDR3 region: CAWSVTGDSPLHF. The CDR3 DNA follows: TGTGCCTGGAGTGTGACAGGAGATTCACCCCTCCACTTT.

The genes are TRBV30 and TRBJ1-2; D is undetermined. The CDR3 sequence is 13 residues long. Germline CDR1 reads GTSNPN; CDR2 reads SVGIG (reference sequence). The CDR3 reads CGLLRRANYGYTF. In nucleotides, the CDR3 is TGTGGCCTACTTAGGAGAGCTAACTATGGCTACACCTTC.